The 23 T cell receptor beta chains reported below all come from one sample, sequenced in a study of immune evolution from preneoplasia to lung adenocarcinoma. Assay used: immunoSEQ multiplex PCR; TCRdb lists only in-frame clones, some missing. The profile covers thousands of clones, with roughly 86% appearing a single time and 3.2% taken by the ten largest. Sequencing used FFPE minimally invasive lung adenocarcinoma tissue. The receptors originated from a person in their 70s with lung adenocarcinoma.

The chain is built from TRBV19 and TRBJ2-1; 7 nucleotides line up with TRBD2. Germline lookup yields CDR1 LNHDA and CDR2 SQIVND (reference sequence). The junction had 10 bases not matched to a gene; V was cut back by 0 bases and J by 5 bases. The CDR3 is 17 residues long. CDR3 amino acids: CASSIDRVLAKHNEQFF. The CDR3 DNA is TGTGCCAGTAGTATAGATCGGGTACTAGCGAAGCACAATGAGCAGTTCTTC.

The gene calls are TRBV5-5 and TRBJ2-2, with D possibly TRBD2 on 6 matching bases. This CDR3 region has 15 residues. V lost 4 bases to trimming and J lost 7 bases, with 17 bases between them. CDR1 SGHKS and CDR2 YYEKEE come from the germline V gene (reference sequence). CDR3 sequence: CASSRWAEGSGELFF. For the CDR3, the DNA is TGTGCCAGCAGCCGCTGGGCGGAGGGGAGCGGGGAGCTGTTTTTT. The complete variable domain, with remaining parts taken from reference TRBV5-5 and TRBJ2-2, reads DAGVTQSPTHLIKTRGQQVTLRCSPISGHKSVSWYQQVLGQGPQFIFQYYEKEERGRGNFPDRFSARQFPNYSSELNVNALLLGDSALYLCASSRWAEGSGELFFGEGSRLTVL.

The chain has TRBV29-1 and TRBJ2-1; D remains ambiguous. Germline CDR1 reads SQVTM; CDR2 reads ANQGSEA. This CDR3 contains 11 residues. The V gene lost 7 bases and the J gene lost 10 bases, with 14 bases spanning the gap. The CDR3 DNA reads TGCAGCGCCTCAATCTCGGAAGAGCAGTTCTTC. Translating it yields CSASISEEQFF.

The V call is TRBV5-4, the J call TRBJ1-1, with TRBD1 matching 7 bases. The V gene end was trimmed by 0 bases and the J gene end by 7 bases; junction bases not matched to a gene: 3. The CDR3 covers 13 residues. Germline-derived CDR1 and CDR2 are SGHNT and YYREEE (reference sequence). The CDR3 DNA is TGTGCCAGCAGCTTGGCACAGGGGAATGAAGCTTTCTTT. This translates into CASSLAQGNEAFF.

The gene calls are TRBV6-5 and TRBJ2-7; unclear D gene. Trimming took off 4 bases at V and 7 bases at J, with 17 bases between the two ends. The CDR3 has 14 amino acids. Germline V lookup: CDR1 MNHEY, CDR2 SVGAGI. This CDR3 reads CASSLLTRSQEQYF. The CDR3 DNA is TGTGCCAGCAGTTTACTGACACGTTCCCAGGAGCAGTACTTC.

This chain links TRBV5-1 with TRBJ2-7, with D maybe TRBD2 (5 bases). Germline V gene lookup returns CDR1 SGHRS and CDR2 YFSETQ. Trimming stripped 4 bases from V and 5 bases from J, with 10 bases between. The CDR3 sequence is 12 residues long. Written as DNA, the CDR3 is TGCGCCAGCAGCGAGCCCGGGGACGAGCAGTACTTC. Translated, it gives CASSEPGDEQYF.

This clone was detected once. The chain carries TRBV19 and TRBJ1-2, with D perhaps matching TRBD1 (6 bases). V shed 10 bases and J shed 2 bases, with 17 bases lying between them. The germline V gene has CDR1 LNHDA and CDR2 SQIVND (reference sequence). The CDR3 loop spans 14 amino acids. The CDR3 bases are TGTGCCACCTCGGAGGGGGGCTTAAACTATGGCTACACCTTC. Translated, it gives CATSEGGLNYGYTF.

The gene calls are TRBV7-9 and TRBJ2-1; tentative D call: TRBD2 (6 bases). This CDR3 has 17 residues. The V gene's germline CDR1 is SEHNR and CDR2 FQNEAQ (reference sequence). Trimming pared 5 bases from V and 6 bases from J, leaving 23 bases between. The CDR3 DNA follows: TGTGCCAGCAGCCCTCCGATGCGACTAGATTATAGCAATGAGCAGTTCTTC. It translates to CASSPPMRLDYSNEQFF.

The CDR3 nucleotides read TGTGCCAGCAGCCGGGGACGGGACGGCCACTACGAGCAGTACTTC. Protein product: CASSRGRDGHYEQYF. V and J are TRBV4-2 and TRBJ2-7; D might be TRBD1 or TRBD2, each matching 5 bases. CDR1 is LGHNA and CDR2 is YNFKEQ in the germline V gene. The CDR3 consists of 15 residues. V was clipped by 4 bases and J by 3 bases, with 16 bases between them.

CDR3 loop: CASSLPGQGGPCQPQHF. The CDR3 nucleotides are TGCGCCAGCAGCTTGCCGGGACAGGGGGGGCCGTGTCAGCCCCAGCATTTT. The chain links TRBV5-1 to TRBJ1-5; TRBD1 aligns across 11 bases. V dropped 1 base and J dropped 6; count of bases not matched to a gene: 9. The germline CDR1 and CDR2 sequences are SGHRS and YFSETQ. The CDR3 loop spans 17 amino acids.

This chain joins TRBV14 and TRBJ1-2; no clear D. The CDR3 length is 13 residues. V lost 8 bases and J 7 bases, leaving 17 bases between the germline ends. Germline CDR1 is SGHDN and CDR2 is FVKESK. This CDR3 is CASSLNTERGYTF. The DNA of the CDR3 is TGTGCCAGCTCCTTAAACACGGAACGTGGCTACACCTTC.

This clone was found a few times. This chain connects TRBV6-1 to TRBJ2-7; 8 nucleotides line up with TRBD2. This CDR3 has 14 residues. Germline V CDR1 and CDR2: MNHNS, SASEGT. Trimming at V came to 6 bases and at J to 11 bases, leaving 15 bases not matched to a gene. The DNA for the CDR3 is TGTGCCAGCAGGAGACTAGCGTTAGCCGAAACGGAGTACTTC. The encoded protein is CASRRLALAETEYF.

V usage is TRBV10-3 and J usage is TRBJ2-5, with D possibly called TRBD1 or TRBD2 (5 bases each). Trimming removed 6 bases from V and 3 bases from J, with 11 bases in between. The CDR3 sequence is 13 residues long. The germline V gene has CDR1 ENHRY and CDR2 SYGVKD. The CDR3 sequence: CAIREEGKETQYF. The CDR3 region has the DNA TGTGCCATCAGGGAAGAGGGGAAAGAGACCCAGTACTTC.

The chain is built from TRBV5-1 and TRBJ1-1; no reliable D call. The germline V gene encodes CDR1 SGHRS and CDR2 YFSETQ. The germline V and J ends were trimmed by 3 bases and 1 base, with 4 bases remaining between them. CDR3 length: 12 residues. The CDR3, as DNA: TGCGCCAGCAGCTCCAAGAACACTGAAGCTTTCTTT. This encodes CASSSKNTEAFF.

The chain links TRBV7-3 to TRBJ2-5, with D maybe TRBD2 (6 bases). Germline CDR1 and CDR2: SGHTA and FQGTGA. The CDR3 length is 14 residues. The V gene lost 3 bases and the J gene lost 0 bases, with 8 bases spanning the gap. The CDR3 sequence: CASSFGGNQETQYF. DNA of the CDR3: TGTGCCAGCAGCTTTGGAGGGAACCAAGAGACCCAGTACTTC.

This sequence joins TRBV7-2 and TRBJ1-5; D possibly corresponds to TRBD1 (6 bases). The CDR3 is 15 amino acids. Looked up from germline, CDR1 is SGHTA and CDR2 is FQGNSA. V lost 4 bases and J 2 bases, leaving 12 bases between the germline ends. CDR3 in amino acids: CASSSTGQGNQPQHF. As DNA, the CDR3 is TGTGCCAGCAGCTCGACAGGACAAGGCAATCAGCCCCAGCATTTT.

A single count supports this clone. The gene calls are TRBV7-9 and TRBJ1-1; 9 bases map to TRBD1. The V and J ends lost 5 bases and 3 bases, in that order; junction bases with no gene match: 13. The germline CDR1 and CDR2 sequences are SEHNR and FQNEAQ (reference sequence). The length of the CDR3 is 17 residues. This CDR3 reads CASSNTGGARGYTEAFF. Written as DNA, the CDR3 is TGTGCCAGCAGCAACACAGGGGGCGCGAGAGGATACACTGAAGCTTTCTTT.

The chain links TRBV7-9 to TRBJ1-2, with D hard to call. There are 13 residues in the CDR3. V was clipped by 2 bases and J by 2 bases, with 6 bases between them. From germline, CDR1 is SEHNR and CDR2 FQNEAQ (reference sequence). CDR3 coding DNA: TGTGCCAGCAGCTTATTTGACAACTATGGCTACACCTTC. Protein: CASSLFDNYGYTF.

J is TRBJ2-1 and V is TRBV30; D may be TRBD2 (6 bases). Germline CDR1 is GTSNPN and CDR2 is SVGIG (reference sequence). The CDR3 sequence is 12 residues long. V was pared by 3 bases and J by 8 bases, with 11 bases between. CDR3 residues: CAWRGGGDEQFF. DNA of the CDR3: TGTGCCTGGAGAGGAGGAGGGGATGAGCAGTTCTTC.

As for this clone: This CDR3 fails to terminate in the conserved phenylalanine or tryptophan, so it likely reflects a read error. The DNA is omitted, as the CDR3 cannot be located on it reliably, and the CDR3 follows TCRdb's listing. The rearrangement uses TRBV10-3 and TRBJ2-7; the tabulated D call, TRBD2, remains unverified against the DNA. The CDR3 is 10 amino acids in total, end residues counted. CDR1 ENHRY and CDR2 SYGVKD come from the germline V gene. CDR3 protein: CAIGLGSSPI.

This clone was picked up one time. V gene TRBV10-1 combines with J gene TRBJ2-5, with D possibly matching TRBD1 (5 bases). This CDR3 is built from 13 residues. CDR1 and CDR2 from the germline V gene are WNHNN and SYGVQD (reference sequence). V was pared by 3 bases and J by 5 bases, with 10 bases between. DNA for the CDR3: TGCGCCAGCAGTGAATGGCCAGGGGAGACCCAGTACTTC. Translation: CASSEWPGETQYF.

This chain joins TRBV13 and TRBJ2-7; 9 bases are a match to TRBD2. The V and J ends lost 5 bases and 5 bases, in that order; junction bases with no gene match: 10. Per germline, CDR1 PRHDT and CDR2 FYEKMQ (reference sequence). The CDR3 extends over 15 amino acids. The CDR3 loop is CASSPLGGRADEQYF. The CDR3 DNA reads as TGTGCCAGCAGCCCTTTGGGCGGGAGGGCCGACGAGCAGTACTTC.

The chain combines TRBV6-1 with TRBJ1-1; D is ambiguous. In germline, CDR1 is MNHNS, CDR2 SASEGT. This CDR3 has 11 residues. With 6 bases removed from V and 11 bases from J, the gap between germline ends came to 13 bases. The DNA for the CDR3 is TGTGCCAGCAGGGGTGACCTGGGGGCTTTCTTT. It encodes CASRGDLGAFF.